This TCR beta chain emerged from a study of molecular identifiers for immune sequencing clone quantification. Study at large: Replicates involved a five-way split of RNA from around 20,000 or 100,000 naive CD8 cells, with sequencing of four. Study outcomes and limitations: Clone sizes that are highly expanded could be underestimated when identical TCR molecules share a barcode.

This clonotype was observed at least ten times. The antigen remains unidentified. Using its own MiXCR run on the PCR reads, TCRdb lists one record per CDR3 protein. This sample has over 600,000 distinct CDR3 sequences; about 20% occur once, and the top ten carry approximately 0.9%. Trimming shortened V by 6 bases and J by 1 base, and 13 bases separated the two germline ends. CDR3 length: 15 residues. Germline CDR1 SEHNR, CDR2 FQNEAQ (reference sequence). The specimen was naive CD8+ T cells from blood, with Jurkat cell RNA spiked in. The subset is: FACS-sorted CD8+CD4-CCR7+CD45RA+ naive T cells. The receptor's source is a human donor in good health. Some libraries in this study had Jurkat cell RNA spiked in. V gene TRBV7-9 combines with J gene TRBJ2-4, with a tentative D call TRBD2 (5 bases). The CDR3 DNA is TGTGCCAGCAGTCCCGGTCGAGGGGCCAAAAACATTCAGTACTTC. Translation gives CASSPGRGAKNIQYF.